This T cell receptor beta chain emerged from a study of a mutant IDH1 vaccine in newly diagnosed glioma. The wider study: Vaccination started 4-6 weeks after radiotherapy alone, or with temozolomide cycles. Most had both radiotherapy and temozolomide beforehand; others had only one.

This clone was counted between two and nine times. The antigen remains unidentified. Sample time point: week 35, safety follow-up. The content of each vaccine dose was 300 ug of mutant IDH1 20-mer peptide, and topical imiquimod accompanied it. Each of the donors came in with new WHO grade 3 or 4 astrocytomas that were IDH1-mutant and ATRX-lost. The V gene end was trimmed by 2 bases and the J gene end by 7 bases; junction bases not matched to a gene: 4. CDR1 is MNHNS, CDR2 SASEGT, per germline. The CDR3 extends over 15 amino acids. The method was immunoSEQ multiplex PCR; TCRdb's version includes in-frame clones alone and lacks a portion of them. Here the sample spans about 54,000 clones, less than 90% being singletons.

The genes are TRBV6-1 and TRBJ2-2, with 10 bases matching TRBD2. Material: PBMCs, obtained from a glioma patient whose treatment included an IDH1 peptide vaccine. This clonotype originated in a man aged 35 to 55 with glioma. CDR3 protein: CASSESGRVFGELFF. The CDR3 nucleotides read TGTGCCAGCAGTGAAAGCGGGAGGGTTTTCGGGGAGCTGTTTTTT.